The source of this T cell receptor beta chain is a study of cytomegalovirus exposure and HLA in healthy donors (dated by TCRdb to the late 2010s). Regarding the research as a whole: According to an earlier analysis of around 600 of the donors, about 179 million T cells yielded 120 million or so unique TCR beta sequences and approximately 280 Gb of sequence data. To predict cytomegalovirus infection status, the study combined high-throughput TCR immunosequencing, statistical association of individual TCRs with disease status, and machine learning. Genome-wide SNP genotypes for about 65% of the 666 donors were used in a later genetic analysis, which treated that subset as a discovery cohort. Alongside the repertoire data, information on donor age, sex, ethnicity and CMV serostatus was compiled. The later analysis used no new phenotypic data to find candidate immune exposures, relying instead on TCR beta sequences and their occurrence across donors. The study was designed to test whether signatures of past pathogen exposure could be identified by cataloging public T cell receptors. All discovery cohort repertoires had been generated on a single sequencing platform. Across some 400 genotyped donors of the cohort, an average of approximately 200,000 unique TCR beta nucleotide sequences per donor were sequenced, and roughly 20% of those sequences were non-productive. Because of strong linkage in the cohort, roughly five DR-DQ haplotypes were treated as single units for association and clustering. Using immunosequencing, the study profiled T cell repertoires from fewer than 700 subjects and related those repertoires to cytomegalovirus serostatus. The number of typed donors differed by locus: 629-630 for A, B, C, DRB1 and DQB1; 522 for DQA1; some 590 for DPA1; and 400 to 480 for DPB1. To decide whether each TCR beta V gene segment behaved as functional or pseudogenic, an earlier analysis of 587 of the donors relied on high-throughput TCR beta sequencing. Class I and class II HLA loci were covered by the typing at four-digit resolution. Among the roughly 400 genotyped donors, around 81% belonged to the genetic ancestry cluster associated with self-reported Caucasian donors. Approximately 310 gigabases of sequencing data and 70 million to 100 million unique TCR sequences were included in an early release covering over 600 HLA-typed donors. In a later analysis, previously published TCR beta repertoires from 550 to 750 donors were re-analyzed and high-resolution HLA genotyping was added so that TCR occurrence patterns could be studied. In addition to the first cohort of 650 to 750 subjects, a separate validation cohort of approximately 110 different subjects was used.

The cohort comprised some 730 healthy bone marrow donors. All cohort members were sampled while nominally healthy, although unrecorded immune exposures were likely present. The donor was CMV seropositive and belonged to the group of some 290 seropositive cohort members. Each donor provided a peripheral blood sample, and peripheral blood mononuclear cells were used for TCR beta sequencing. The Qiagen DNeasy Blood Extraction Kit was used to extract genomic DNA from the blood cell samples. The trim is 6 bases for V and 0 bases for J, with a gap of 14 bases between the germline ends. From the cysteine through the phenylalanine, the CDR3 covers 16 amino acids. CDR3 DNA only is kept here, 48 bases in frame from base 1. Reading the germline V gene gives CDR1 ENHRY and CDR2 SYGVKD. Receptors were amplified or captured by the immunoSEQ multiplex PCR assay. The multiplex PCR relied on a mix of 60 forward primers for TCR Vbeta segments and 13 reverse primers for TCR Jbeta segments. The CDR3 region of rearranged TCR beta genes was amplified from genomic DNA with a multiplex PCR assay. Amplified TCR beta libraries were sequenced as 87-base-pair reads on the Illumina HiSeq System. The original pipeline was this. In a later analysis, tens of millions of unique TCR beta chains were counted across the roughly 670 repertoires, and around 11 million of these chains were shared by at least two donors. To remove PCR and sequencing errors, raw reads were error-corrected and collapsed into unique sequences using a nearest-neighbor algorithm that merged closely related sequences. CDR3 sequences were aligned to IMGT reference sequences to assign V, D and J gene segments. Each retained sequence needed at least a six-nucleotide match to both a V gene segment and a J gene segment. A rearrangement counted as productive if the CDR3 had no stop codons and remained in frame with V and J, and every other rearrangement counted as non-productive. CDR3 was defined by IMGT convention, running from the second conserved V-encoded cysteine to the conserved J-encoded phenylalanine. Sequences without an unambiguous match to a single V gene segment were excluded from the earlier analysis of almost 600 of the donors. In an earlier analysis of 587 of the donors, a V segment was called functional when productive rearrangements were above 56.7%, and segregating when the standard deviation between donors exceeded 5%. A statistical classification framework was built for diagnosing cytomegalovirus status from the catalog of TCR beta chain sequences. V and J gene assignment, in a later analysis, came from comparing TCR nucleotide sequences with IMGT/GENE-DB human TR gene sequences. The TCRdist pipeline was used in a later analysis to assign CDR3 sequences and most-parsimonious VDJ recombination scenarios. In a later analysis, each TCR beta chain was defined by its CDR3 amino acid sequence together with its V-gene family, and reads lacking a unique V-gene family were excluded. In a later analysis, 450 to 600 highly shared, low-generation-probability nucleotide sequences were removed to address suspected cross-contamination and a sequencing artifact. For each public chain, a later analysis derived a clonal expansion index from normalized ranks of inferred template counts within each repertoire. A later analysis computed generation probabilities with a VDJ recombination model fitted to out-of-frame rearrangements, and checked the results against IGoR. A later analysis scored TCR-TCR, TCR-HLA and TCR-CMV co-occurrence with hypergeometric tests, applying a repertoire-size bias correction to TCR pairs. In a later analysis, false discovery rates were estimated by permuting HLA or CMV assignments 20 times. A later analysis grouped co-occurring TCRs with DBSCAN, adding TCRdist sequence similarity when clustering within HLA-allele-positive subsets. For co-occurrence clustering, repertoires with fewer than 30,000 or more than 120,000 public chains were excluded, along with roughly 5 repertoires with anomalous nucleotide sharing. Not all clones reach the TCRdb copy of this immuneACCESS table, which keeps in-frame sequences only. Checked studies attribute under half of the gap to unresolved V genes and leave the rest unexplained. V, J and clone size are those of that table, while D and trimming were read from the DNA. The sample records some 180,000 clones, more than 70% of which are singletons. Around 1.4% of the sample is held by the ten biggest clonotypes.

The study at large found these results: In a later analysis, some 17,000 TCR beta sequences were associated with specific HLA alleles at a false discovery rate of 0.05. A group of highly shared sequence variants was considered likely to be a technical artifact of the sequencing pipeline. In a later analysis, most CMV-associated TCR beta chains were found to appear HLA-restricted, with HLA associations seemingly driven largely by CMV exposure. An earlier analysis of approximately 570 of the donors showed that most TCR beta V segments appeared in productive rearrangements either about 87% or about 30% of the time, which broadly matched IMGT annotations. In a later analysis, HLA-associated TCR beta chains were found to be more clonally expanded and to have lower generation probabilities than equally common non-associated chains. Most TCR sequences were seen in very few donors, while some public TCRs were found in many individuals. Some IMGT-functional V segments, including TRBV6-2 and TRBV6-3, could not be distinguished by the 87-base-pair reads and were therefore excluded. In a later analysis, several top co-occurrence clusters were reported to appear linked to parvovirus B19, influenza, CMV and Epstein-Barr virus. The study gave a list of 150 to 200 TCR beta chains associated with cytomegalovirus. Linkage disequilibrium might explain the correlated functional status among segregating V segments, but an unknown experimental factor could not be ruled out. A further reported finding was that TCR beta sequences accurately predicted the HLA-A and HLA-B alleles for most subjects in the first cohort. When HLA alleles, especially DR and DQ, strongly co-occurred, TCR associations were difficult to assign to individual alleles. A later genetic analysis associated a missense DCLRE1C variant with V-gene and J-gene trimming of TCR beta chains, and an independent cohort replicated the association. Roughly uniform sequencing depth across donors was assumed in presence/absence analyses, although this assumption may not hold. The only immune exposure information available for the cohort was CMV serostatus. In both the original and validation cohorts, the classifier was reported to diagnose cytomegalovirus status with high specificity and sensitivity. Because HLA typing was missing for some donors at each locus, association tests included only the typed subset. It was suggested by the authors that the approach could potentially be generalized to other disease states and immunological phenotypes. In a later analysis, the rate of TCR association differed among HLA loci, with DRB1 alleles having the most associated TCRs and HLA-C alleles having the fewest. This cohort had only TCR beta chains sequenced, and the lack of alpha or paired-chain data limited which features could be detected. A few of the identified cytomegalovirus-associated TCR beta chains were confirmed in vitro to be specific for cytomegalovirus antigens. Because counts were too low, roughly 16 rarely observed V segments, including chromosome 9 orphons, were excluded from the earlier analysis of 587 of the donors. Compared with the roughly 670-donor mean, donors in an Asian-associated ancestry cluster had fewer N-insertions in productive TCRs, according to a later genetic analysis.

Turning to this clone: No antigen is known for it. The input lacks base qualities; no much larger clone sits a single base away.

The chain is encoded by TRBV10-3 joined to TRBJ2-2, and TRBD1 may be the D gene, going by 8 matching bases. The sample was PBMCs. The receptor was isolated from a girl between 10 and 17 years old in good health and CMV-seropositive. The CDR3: CAIRNRGGTNTGELFF. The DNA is TGTGCCATCAGGAACAGGGGGGGAACGAACACCGGGGAGCTGTTTTTT.